This entry lists 29 T cell receptor beta chains sequenced from one sample in a study of cytomegalovirus exposure and HLA in healthy donors (dated by TCRdb to about 2017). The library relied on the immunoSEQ multiplex PCR assay. A mixture of 60 forward primers for TCR Vbeta segments and 13 reverse primers for TCR Jbeta segments was used in the multiplex PCR. Drawn from immuneACCESS, this table holds only the in-frame rearrangements with V and J called that TCRdb kept. Clones are partly lost; checked studies trace under half to an unresolved V gene and leave the rest unexplained. Counted in this sample were some 120,000 clones; around 86% of them appeared once. The ten largest clones capture about 3.9% of the sample. Sequencing was carried out using PBMCs. All receptors derive from a woman under 40 in good health and CMV-seronegative.

The V and J genes are TRBV5-1 and TRBJ2-5; 7 bases agree with TRBD1. CDR1 is SGHRS, CDR2 YFSETQ, per germline. Trimming removed 4 bases from V and 5 bases from J; junction bases left unmatched: 11. CDR3 size: 15 residues. CDR3 loop: CASSRVGGASETQYF. CDR3 sequence (DNA): TGCGCCAGCAGCCGAGTAGGGGGCGCATCCGAGACCCAGTACTTC.

This rearrangement joins TRBV10-1 to TRBJ1-1, with D unresolved. The CDR3 totals 15 residues. V was trimmed by 6 bases and J by 4 bases, leaving 18 bases between them. Germline V CDR1 and CDR2: WNHNN, SYGVQD (reference sequence). As DNA, the CDR3 is TGCGCCAGCAGGGCCGTCCGGGAGGCAGGCACTGAAGCTTTCTTT. Translated, it gives CASRAVREAGTEAFF.

The chain couples TRBV15 to TRBJ2-3; D call uncertain. CDR1 and CDR2 from the germline V gene are LNHNV and YYDKDF (reference sequence). The CDR3 length is 14 residues. V was shortened by 1 base and J by 3 bases, with 8 bases between the two germline ends. CDR3 region: CATSRGQVTDTQYF. Here the CDR3 DNA reads TGTGCCACCAGCAGAGGTCAGGTGACAGATACGCAGTATTTT.

This clone has more than one count but fewer than ten. This sequence joins TRBV6-1 and TRBJ1-3; no definite D call. The CDR3 sequence is 15 residues long. V was cut by 6 bases and J by 0 bases, with 12 bases left in between. The V gene's germline CDR1 is MNHNS and CDR2 SASEGT. CDR3 protein: CASRFGQLSGNTIYF. CDR3 DNA sequence: TGTGCCAGCAGATTTGGGCAGCTCTCTGGAAACACCATATATTTT.

The V and J genes are TRBV12-5 and TRBJ2-1, with a possible D match to TRBD2 (6 bases). The V and J ends lost 3 bases and 9 bases respectively, with 9 bases between them. There are 12 residues in the CDR3. Germline V gives CDR1 LGHNT, CDR2 FRNRAP. The chain's CDR3 is CASGFGGFEQFF. CDR3 coding DNA: TGTGCTAGTGGTTTTGGAGGGTTTGAGCAGTTCTTC.

The chain joins TRBV19 to TRBJ1-2, with D perhaps matching TRBD1 (6 bases). Trimming took 4 bases from V and 4 from J, leaving 19 bases between them. This CDR3 region has 16 residues. Germline V gene sequence: CDR1 LNHDA, CDR2 SQIVND (reference sequence). The CDR3 DNA is TGTGCCAGTAGTACCCCCACAGGGCAGGCGTCCTATGGCTACACCTTC. This sequence encodes CASSTPTGQASYGYTF.

The chain joins TRBV28 to TRBJ1-4; 7 bases fit TRBD1. CDR1 is MDHEN and CDR2 is SYDVKM in the germline V gene. V lost 3 bases to trimming and J lost 8 bases; unmatched junction nucleotides: 12. The CDR3 length is 16 residues. CDR3 loop: CASSFNRGALEEKLFF. The CDR3 nucleotides read TGTGCCAGCAGTTTCAACAGGGGAGCCTTAGAGGAAAAACTGTTTTTT.

Worth noting for this clone: Compared with germline, one end of the junction differs, possibly owing to a read error. The chain combines TRBV7-9 with TRBJ2-5; 8 bases line up with TRBD2. The CDR3 is 17 residues long. Germline-derived CDR1 and CDR2 are SEHNR and FQNEAQ (reference sequence). In DNA, the CDR3 is TGTTCCAGCAGCTTCCGAATGGGGGCGGGAGGCCCGGAGACCCAGTACTTC. As protein: CSSSFRMGAGGPETQYF.

The chain carries TRBV4-1 and TRBJ2-2; 9 nucleotides match TRBD1. The CDR3 consists of 16 residues. Germline assignment: CDR1 MGHRA and CDR2 YSYEKL. With 1 base clipped from V and 1 base from J, the junction kept 1 base outside the gene matches. As DNA, the CDR3 is TGCGCCAGCAGCCAAGCGGACAGGGGGAACACCGGGGAGCTGTTTTTT. Translated: CASSQADRGNTGELFF.

The DNA for the CDR3 is TGTGCCAGCACCCCCCGGCGGAGACCCTCTGGGGCCAACGTCCTGACTTTC. It encodes CASTPRRRPSGANVLTF. This sequence joins TRBV28 and TRBJ2-6; D not certain. Germline CDR1 reads MDHEN; CDR2 reads SYDVKM. CDR3 length: 17 amino acids. Trimming removed 7 bases from V and 0 bases from J, with 16 bases in between.

This clone has just one count. J is TRBJ2-1 and V is TRBV18, with 8 bases identical to TRBD1. CDR1 and CDR2 (germline): KGHSH, LQKENI. Trimming removed 6 bases from V and 6 bases from J; junction bases left unmatched: 7. The CDR3 is made up of 14 amino acids. The CDR3 DNA sequence: TGTGCCAGCTCTTACAGACAGGGGTTCAATGAGCAGTTCTTC. Its translation is CASSYRQGFNEQFF.

V usage is TRBV2 and J usage is TRBJ1-5; 8 nucleotides match TRBD1. Trimming removed 6 bases from V and 5 bases from J; junction bases left unmatched: 0. CDR1 and CDR2 (germline): SNHLY, FYNNEI. This CDR3 comprises 12 residues. The CDR3 here is CASRDRDQPQHF. In DNA form, the CDR3 reads TGTGCCAGCAGGGACAGGGATCAGCCCCAGCATTTT. The full variable domain, rest sourced from reference TRBV2 and TRBJ1-5, is EPEVTQTPSHQVTQMGQEVILRCVPISNHLYFYWYRQILGQKVEFLVSFYNNEISEKSEIFDDQFSVERPDGSNFTLKIRSTKLEDSAMYFCASRDRDQPQHFGDGTRLSIL.

This clone showed up just a few times. V gene TRBV30 combines with J gene TRBJ2-3, with 7 bases that match TRBD1. With 0 bases clipped from V and 3 bases from J, the junction kept 0 bases outside the gene matches. The germline V gene has CDR1 GTSNPN and CDR2 SVGIG (reference sequence). This CDR3 has 13 residues. The CDR3 spells CAWSVDRTDTQYF. The CDR3 DNA sequence: TGTGCCTGGAGTGTGGACAGGACAGATACGCAGTATTTT.

The chain recombines TRBV4-1 with TRBJ2-5; 13 positions match TRBD2. The J call is uncertain, as TRBJ2-7 better fits the DNA end. Germline CDR1 MGHRA, CDR2 YSYEKL. The CDR3 has 16 residues. CDR3 in amino acids: CASSPGLAGAMYEQYF. The CDR3 bases are TGCGCCAGCAGCCCTGGACTAGCGGGAGCTATGTACGAGCAGTACTTC.

This sequence joins TRBV7-2 and TRBJ1-3; TRBD1 matches 10 bases. This CDR3 region has 15 residues. The V gene's germline CDR1 is SGHTA and CDR2 FQGNSA. Trimming removed 3 bases from V and 2 bases from J; junction bases left unmatched: 1. CDR3 sequence (DNA): TGTGCCAGCAGCTTTGACAGGGGGCCTGGAAACACCATATATTTT. Translated, it gives CASSFDRGPGNTIYF.

The chain has TRBV27 and TRBJ2-7; 10 nucleotides line up with TRBD2. Germline V lookup: CDR1 MNHEY, CDR2 SMNVEV (reference sequence). The trim removed 7 bases at V and 4 bases at J, leaving 1 base unmatched. The CDR3 loop spans 12 amino acids. The DNA of the CDR3 is TGTGCCAGCACTAGCGGGGGATACGAGCAGTACTTC. It translates to CASTSGGYEQYF.

Turning to this clone: At one boundary the junction diverges from the germline segment, which might be a read error. The chain combines TRBV23-1 with TRBJ1-1, with D perhaps TRBD1 (5 bases). TRBV23-1 is marked as an open reading frame, function uncertain. The CDR3 is 16 amino acids. The CDR3 DNA sequence: TGCGCCAGCAGTCAATCGGTACGGGGGATGAAAACTGAAGCTTTCTTT. Its translation: CASSQSVRGMKTEAFF.

This chain joins TRBV7-2 and TRBJ2-7, with TRBD2 identical over 9 bases. This CDR3 is 14 amino acids long. Germline lookup yields CDR1 SGHTA and CDR2 FQGNSA. Trimming removed 3 bases from V and 4 bases from J; junction bases left unmatched: 4. CDR3 protein: CASSFAGGWYEQYF. In DNA, the CDR3 is TGTGCCAGCAGCTTTGCGGGGGGGTGGTACGAGCAGTACTTC.

V is TRBV6-6 and J is TRBJ2-1; 10 bases agree with TRBD1. The germline V gene has CDR1 MNHNY and CDR2 SVGAGI (reference sequence). This CDR3 comprises 15 residues. Germline trimming cut 7 bases from V and 4 bases from J; bases unmatched to any gene: 7. The chain's CDR3 is CASKRGQGTYNEQFF. In DNA, the CDR3 is TGTGCCAGCAAGAGGGGACAGGGGACGTACAATGAGCAGTTCTTC.

As DNA, the CDR3 is TGTGCCAGCTCACCACAACAGGGTGATGAAAAACTGTTTTTT. Encoded protein: CASSPQQGDEKLFF. The chain recombines TRBV18 with TRBJ1-4; a possible D gene is TRBD1 (6 bases). The V and J ends lost 1 base and 6 bases respectively, with 9 bases between them. The CDR3 is 14 residues long. Germline V lookup: CDR1 KGHSH, CDR2 LQKENI. The full variable domain, in which reference TRBV18 and TRBJ1-4 provide the parts outside the CDR3, is NAGVMQNPRHLVRRRGQEARLRCSPMKGHSHVYWYRQLPEEGLKFMVYLQKENIIDESGMPKERFSAEFPKEGPSILRIQQVVRGDSAAYFCASSPQQGDEKLFFGSGTQLSVL.

This chain connects TRBV11-2 to TRBJ1-4; TRBD1 matches at 11 bases. After removal of 4 bases from V and 7 bases from J, the junction contained 11 bases not matched to a gene. The CDR3 is 17 amino acids. Germline values: CDR1 SGHAT, CDR2 FQNNGV. The CDR3 nucleotides read TGTGCCAGCAGCTCCTCTACCGGGACAGGGGGTCGTGAAAAACTGTTTTTT. Translation: CASSSSTGTGGREKLFF. Full variable domain (rest looked up from reference TRBV11-2 and TRBJ1-4): EAGVAQSPRYKIIEKRQSVAFWCNPISGHATLYWYQQILGQGPKLLIQFQNNGVVDDSQLPKDRFSAERLKGVDSTLKIQPAKLEDSAVYLCASSSSTGTGGREKLFFGSGTQLSVL.

The CDR3 loop reads CASSASGSGTYEQYF. CDR3 DNA sequence: TGTGCCAGCAGCGCCTCCGGTAGCGGGACCTACGAGCAGTACTTC. The V and J genes are TRBV9 and TRBJ2-7, with 8 bases fitting TRBD2. CDR3 length: 15 amino acids. The germline V gene has CDR1 SGDLS and CDR2 YYNGEE. V trimming: 3 bases; J trimming: 2 bases; junction bases outside the gene matches: 7. Full variable domain (rest looked up from reference TRBV9 and TRBJ2-7): DSGVTQTPKHLITATGQRVTLRCSPRSGDLSVYWYQQSLDQGLQFLIQYYNGEERAKGNILERFSAQQFPDLHSELNLSSLELGDSALYFCASSASGSGTYEQYFGPGTRLTVT.

The chain carries TRBV18 and TRBJ2-7, with 9 bases lining up with TRBD1. Trimming at V came to 1 base and at J to 5 bases, leaving 6 bases not matched to a gene. This CDR3 region has 15 residues. The germline V gene encodes CDR1 KGHSH and CDR2 LQKENI. The CDR3 sequence: CASSPLGTGTHEQYF. The CDR3 DNA is TGTGCCAGCTCACCACTCGGGACAGGGACCCACGAGCAGTACTTC.

This chain uses TRBV28 with TRBJ2-5; 13 bases agree with TRBD2. This CDR3 is 18 amino acids long. Looked up from germline, CDR1 is MDHEN and CDR2 is SYDVKM. V dropped 6 bases and J dropped 4; count of bases not matched to a gene: 14. This chain's CDR3 is CASSQGLAGDSGRETQYF. Here the CDR3 DNA reads TGTGCCAGCAGCCAAGGACTAGCGGGAGATTCAGGTCGAGAGACCCAGTACTTC.

The V call is TRBV29-1, the J call TRBJ2-1; TRBD2 aligns across 12 bases. After removal of 4 bases from V and 6 bases from J, the junction contained 4 bases not matched to a gene. The germline CDR1 and CDR2 sequences are SQVTM and ANQGSEA. CDR3 size: 14 residues. DNA of the CDR3: TGCAGCGTTGCGACTAGCGGGAGAGGCAATGAGCAGTTCTTC. Protein: CSVATSGRGNEQFF.

This rearrangement joins TRBV5-1 to TRBJ1-2; a weak D match, TRBD1 (6 bases). Germline CDR1 and CDR2: SGHRS and YFSETQ. V was pared by 1 base and J by 7 bases, with 14 bases between. CDR3 length: 14 amino acids. Written as DNA, the CDR3 is TGCGCCAGCAGCTTGAGGGGGGGGGAGAGTGGCTACACCTTC. This codes for CASSLRGGESGYTF.

As to this clone: Other DNA sequences in this sample translate to the same CDR3. The V call is TRBV5-1, the J call TRBJ2-5; the match to TRBD2 covers 13 bases. Germline V gives CDR1 SGHRS, CDR2 YFSETQ. The CDR3 runs 15 residues. The trim removed 0 bases at V and 5 bases at J, leaving 1 base unmatched. CDR3 sequence (DNA): TGCGCCAGCAGCTTGGGACTAGCGGGAGGTGAGACCCAGTACTTC. Amino acids: CASSLGLAGGETQYF.

The V gene is TRBV6-1, the J gene TRBJ2-1; TRBD2 matches at 13 bases. The germline gives CDR1 MNHNS, CDR2 SASEGT. J gave up 16 bases and V 6 bases, and 12 bases lay outside the gene matches. The CDR3 contains 14 residues. The CDR3 loop reads CASSHGTSGKEGFF. The CDR3 nucleotides read TGTGCCAGCAGCCACGGGACTAGCGGGAAGGAGGGATTCTTC.

The rearrangement uses TRBV7-8 and TRBJ2-5; TRBD1 matches at 11 bases. The CDR3 loop spans 16 amino acids. Germline V gives CDR1 SGHVS, CDR2 FQNEAQ. J gave up 2 bases and V 7 bases, and 9 bases lay outside the gene matches. Written as DNA, the CDR3 is TGTGCCAGCACGTTGGGGACAGGGGGTCTGCAAGAGACCCAGTACTTC. This sequence encodes CASTLGTGGLQETQYF.